This T cell receptor (beta chain) appears in the sequencing data of a study of blood T cell repertoires in COVID-19. Background on the study: Material from acute and convalescent COVID-19 was sourced from the United States, Italy and Spain.

Using immunoSEQ multiplex PCR, the repertoire was profiled, and TCRdb retains in-frame clones only, with some absent. This sample carries fewer than 350,000 clones, roughly 90% of them seen once, and the ten largest clones take 2.8%. In germline, CDR1 is MDHEN, CDR2 SYDVKM. V was clipped by 2 bases and J by 5 bases; unmatched bases: 4. This CDR3 has 14 residues. Sample: PBMCs or T cells enriched from blood (not recorded which). V usage is TRBV28 and J usage is TRBJ2-7, with 9 nucleotides matching TRBD1. This clonotype was obtained from a man aged 40-50 years who had been exposed to COVID-19. The CDR3 protein is CASSLGTGNDEQYF. The CDR3 DNA follows: TGTGCCAGCAGTTTAGGGACAGGGAACGACGAGCAGTACTTC. Complete variable domain (other parts from reference TRBV28 and TRBJ2-7): DVKVTQSSRYLVKRTGEKVFLECVQDMDHENMFWYRQDPGLGLRLIYFSYDVKMKEKGDIPEGYSVSREKKERFSLILESASTNQTSMYLCASSLGTGNDEQYFGPGTRLTVT.